One and the same sample provided the 9 T cell receptor beta chains below, sequenced in a study of blood T cell repertoires in COVID-19. Here immunoSEQ multiplex PCR was the method, and the copy in TCRdb shows in-frame clones only, minus some. The sample contains 200,000 or so clones, roughly 82% of which appear only once. Sequenced material: peripheral blood. Receptors originate from a woman aged 25 to 39 with acute or convalescent COVID-19.

V is TRBV19 and J is TRBJ1-2, with D possibly matching TRBD1 (5 bases). There are 16 residues in the CDR3. V lost 4 bases, J lost 2 bases, and 17 bases lay in between. The germline gives CDR1 LNHDA, CDR2 SQIVND (reference sequence). CDR3 DNA: TGTGCCAGTAGTAAAGGCGGACGCGGGGCCAACTATGGCTACACCTTC. Amino acid sequence: CASSKGGRGANYGYTF.

The V and J genes are TRBV27 and TRBJ2-3; a weak D match, TRBD2 (6 bases). Germline V gene lookup returns CDR1 MNHEY and CDR2 SMNVEV (reference sequence). V was trimmed by 5 bases and J by 9 bases, leaving 21 bases between them. This CDR3 comprises 15 residues. CDR3 in DNA: TGTGCCAGCAGTCCCTATCGGGGCGGGGTTGGGACGCAGTATTTT. It codes for CASSPYRGGVGTQYF.

This clone appeared a few times. The chain combines TRBV11-2 with TRBJ2-2; no definite D call. V shed 0 bases and J shed 0 bases, with 11 bases lying between them. This CDR3 comprises 17 residues. Per germline, CDR1 SGHAT and CDR2 FQNNGV. The CDR3 loop reads CASSLEGVTANTGELFF. The CDR3 DNA reads as TGTGCCAGCAGCTTAGAAGGCGTGACTGCGAACACCGGGGAGCTGTTTTTT.

The rearrangement uses TRBV5-8 and TRBJ2-3; TRBD1 matches at 7 bases. Trimming at V came to 0 bases and at J to 5 bases, leaving 6 bases not matched to a gene. This CDR3 contains 15 residues. CDR1 and CDR2 from the germline V gene are SGHTS and YDEGEE. The CDR3 DNA sequence: TGTGCCAGCAGCTTGGGACAGGGTATGGAAGATACGCAGTATTTT. Its translation is CASSLGQGMEDTQYF.

The chain recombines TRBV6-4 with TRBJ2-1, with D unresolved. The germline gives CDR1 MRHNA, CDR2 SNTAGT. V was cut by 3 bases and J by 6 bases, with 12 bases left in between. The length of the CDR3 is 14 residues. The CDR3, as DNA: TGTGCCAGCAGTGAAATGTCACTCTCCAATGAGCAGTTCTTC. Protein product: CASSEMSLSNEQFF.

In its sample, this clone was seen once. This chain links TRBV9 with TRBJ2-3; 8 positions match TRBD2. Germline V lookup: CDR1 SGDLS, CDR2 YYNGEE. The CDR3 extends over 16 amino acids. Unmatched junction bases numbered 7, after V lost 2 bases and J lost 2 bases. CDR3 sequence (DNA): TGTGCCAGCAGCGTGGAACCGGGACTAGTCACAGATACGCAGTATTTT. It specifies CASSVEPGLVTDTQYF.

The rearrangement uses TRBV15 and TRBJ2-1; unclear D gene. The CDR3 totals 14 residues. V shed 0 bases and J shed 6 bases, with 9 bases lying between them. Germline lookup yields CDR1 LNHNV and CDR2 YYDKDF (reference sequence). The CDR3 loop reads CATSRDLVANEQFF. The DNA of the CDR3 is TGTGCCACCAGCAGAGATTTAGTAGCCAATGAGCAGTTCTTC.

This clone was found a few times. The chain employs TRBV29-1 and TRBJ1-1; perhaps TRBD1 as D (5 bases). Germline V gene lookup returns CDR1 SQVTM and CDR2 ANQGSEA. The CDR3 is made up of 14 amino acids. The CDR3 sequence is CSATLGLIGTEAFF. DNA of the CDR3: TGCAGTGCGACTCTGGGACTTATCGGCACTGAAGCTTTCTTT.

The CDR3 sequence is CASSYSSTGAVAFF. The CDR3 DNA reads as TGTGCCAGCAGTTACTCGAGTACAGGGGCCGTCGCTTTCTTT. This sequence joins TRBV6-2 or TRBV6-3 and TRBJ1-1, with 7 bases lining up with TRBD1. V lost 0 bases to trimming and J lost 11 bases; unmatched junction nucleotides: 9. This CDR3 spans 14 amino acids. From germline, CDR1 is MNHEY and CDR2 SVGEGT.